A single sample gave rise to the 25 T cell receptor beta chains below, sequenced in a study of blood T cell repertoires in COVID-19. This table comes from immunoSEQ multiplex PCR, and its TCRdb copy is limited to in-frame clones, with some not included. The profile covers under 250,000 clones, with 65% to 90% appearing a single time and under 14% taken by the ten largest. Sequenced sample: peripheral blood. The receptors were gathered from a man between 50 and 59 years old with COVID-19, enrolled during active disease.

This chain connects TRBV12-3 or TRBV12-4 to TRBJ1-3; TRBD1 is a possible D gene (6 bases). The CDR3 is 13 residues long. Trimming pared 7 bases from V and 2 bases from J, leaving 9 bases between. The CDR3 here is CASTPGAGNTIYF. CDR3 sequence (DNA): TGTGCCAGCACGCCAGGGGCTGGAAACACCATATATTTT.

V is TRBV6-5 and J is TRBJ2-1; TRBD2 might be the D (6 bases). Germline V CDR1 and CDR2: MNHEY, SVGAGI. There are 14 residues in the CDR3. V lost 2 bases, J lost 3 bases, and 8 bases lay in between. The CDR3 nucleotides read TGTGCCAGCAGTTACGGGGGAGGCTACAATGAGCAGTTCTTC. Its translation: CASSYGGGYNEQFF.

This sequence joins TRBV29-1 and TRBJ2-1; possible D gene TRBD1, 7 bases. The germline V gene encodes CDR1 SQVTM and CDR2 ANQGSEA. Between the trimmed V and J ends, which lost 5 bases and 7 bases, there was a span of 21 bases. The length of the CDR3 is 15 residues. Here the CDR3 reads CSVRRPEGAVNEQFF. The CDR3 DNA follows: TGCAGCGTTCGAAGACCGGAGGGGGCAGTGAATGAGCAGTTCTTC.

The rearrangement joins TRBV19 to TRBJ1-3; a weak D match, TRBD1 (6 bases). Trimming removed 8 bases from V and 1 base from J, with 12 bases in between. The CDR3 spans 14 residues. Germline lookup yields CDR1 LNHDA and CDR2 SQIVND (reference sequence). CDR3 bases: TGTGCCAGTCGGGAGGGGGGTTCTGGAAACACCATATATTTT. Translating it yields CASREGGSGNTIYF. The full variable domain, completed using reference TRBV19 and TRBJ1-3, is DGGITQSPKYLFRKEGQNVTLSCEQNLNHDAMYWYRQDPGQGLRLIYYSQIVNDFQKGDIAEGYSVSREKKESFPLTVTSAQKNPTAFYLCASREGGSGNTIYFGEGSWLTVV.

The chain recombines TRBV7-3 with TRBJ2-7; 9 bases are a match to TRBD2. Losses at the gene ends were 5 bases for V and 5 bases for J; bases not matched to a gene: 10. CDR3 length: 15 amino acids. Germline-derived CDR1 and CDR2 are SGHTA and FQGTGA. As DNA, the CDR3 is TGTGCCAGCAGCCCGGCAGGGGCGGGAGGGCACGAGCAGTACTTC. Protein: CASSPAGAGGHEQYF.

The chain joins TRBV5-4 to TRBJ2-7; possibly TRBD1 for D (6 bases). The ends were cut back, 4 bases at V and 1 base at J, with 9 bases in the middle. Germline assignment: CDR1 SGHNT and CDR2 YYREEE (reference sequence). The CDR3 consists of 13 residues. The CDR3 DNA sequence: TGTGCCAGCAGCCTCCAGGGGTCCTACGAGCAGTACTTC. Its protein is CASSLQGSYEQYF.

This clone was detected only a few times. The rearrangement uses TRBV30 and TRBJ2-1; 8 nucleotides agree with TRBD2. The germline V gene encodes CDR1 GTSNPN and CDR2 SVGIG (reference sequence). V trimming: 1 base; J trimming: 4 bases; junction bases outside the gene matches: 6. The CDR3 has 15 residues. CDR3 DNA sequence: TGTGCCTGGAGTGGCACTAGCGGCGCTTACAATGAGCAGTTCTTC. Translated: CAWSGTSGAYNEQFF.

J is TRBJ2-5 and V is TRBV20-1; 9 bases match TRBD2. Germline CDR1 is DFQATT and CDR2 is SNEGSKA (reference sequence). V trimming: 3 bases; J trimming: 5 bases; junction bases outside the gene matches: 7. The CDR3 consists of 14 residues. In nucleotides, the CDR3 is TGCAGTGCTAGTATTACTAGCGGGTCGGAGACCCAGTACTTC. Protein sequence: CSASITSGSETQYF.

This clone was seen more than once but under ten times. The CDR3 here is CASSLNWDSRYSYNEQFF. The DNA of the CDR3 is TGTGCCAGCAGTCTAAACTGGGACAGCCGTTATTCCTACAATGAGCAGTTCTTC. This chain connects TRBV6-6 to TRBJ2-1, with 7 bases identical to TRBD1. Germline CDR1 reads MNHNY; CDR2 reads SVGAGI (reference sequence). V was clipped by 5 bases and J by 1 base; unmatched bases: 14. The CDR3 covers 18 residues.

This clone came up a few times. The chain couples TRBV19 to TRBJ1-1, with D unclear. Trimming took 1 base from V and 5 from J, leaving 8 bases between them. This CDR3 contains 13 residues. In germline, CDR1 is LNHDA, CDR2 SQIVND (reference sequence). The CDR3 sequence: CASSIGRATEAFF. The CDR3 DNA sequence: TGTGCCAGTAGTATAGGTCGAGCTACTGAAGCTTTCTTT.

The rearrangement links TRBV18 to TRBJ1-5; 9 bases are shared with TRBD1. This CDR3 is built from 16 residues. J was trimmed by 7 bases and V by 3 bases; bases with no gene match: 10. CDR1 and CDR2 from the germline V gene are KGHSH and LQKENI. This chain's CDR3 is CASSPTSGTGSQPQHF. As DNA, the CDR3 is TGTGCCAGCTCACCTACTAGTGGGACAGGGAGCCAGCCCCAGCATTTT.

CDR3 protein: CASSPDPGTGGGGYTF. The CDR3 DNA sequence: TGTGCCAGCAGCCCAGATCCCGGGACAGGGGGCGGTGGCTACACCTTC. The rearrangement links TRBV3-1 (or the pseudogene TRBV3-2) to TRBJ1-2; 12 bases align to TRBD1. The CDR3 contains 16 residues. V trimming: 4 bases; J trimming: 7 bases; junction bases outside the gene matches: 10. The germline V gene encodes CDR1 LGHDT and CDR2 YNNKEL (reference sequence).

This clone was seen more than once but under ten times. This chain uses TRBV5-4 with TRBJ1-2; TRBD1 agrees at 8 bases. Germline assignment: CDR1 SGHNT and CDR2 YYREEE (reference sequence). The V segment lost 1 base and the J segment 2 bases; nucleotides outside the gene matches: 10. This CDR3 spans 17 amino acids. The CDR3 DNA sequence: TGTGCCAGCAGCTTGTCCCCAGGGACAGGCTTAAACTATGGCTACACCTTC. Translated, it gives CASSLSPGTGLNYGYTF. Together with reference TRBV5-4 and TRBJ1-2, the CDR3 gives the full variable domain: ETGVTQSPTHLIKTRGQQVTLRCSSQSGHNTVSWYQQALGQGPQFIFQYYREEENGRGNFPPRFSGLQFPNYSSELNVNALELDDSALYLCASSLSPGTGLNYGYTFGSGTRLTVV.

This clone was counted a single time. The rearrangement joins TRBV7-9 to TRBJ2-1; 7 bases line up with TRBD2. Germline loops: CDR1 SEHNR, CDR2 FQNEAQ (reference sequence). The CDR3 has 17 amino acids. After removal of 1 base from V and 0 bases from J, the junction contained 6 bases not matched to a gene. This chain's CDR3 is CASSLGLAAASYNEQFF. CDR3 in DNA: TGTGCCAGCAGCTTAGGTCTAGCGGCCGCCTCCTACAATGAGCAGTTCTTC.

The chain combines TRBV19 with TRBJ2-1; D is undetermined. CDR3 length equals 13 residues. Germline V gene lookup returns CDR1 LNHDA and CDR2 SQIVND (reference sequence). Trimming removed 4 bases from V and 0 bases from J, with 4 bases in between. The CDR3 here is CASSTSSYNEQFF. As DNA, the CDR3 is TGTGCCAGTAGTACTAGCTCCTACAATGAGCAGTTCTTC.

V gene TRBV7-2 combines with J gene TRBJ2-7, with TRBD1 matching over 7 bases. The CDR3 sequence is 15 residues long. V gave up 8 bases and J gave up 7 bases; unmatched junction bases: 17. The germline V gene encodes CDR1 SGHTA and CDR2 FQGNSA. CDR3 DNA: TGTGCCAGCGAAGGCACGGGACAGCCCTTTGAGGAGCAGTACTTC. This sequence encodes CASEGTGQPFEEQYF.

The CDR3 sequence is CASSQGGAPTDTQYF. The CDR3 bases are TGTGCCAGCAGCCAAGGGGGGGCCCCCACAGATACGCAGTATTTT. The chain employs TRBV6-5 and TRBJ2-3, with D possibly matching TRBD2 (7 bases). CDR1 is MNHEY and CDR2 is SVGAGI in the germline V gene. The CDR3 has 15 amino acids. V shed 6 bases and J shed 2 bases, with 15 bases lying between them.

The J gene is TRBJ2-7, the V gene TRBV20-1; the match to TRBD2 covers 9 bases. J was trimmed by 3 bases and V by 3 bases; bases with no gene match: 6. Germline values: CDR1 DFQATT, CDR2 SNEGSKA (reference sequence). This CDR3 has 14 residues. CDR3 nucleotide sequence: TGCAGTGCTAGTATACTTAGCGGGAGCTACGAGCAGTACTTC. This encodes CSASILSGSYEQYF.

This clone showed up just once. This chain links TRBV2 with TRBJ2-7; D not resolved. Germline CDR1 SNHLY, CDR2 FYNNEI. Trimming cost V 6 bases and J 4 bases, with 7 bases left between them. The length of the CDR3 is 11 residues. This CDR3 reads CASRNSYEQYF. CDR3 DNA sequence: TGTGCCAGCAGGAACTCGTACGAGCAGTACTTC.

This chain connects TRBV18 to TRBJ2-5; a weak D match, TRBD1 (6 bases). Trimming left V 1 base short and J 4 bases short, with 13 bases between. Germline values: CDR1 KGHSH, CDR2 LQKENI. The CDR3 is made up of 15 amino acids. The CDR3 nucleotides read TGTGCCAGCTCACCACGAGGGGGTTTGCGAGAGACCCAGTACTTC. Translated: CASSPRGGLRETQYF.

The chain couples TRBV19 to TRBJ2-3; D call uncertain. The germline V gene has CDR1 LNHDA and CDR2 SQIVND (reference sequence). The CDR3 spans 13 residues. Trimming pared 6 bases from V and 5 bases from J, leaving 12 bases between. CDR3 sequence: CASSPRLRDTQYF. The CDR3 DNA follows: TGTGCCAGTAGCCCCCGACTCCGAGATACGCAGTATTTT.

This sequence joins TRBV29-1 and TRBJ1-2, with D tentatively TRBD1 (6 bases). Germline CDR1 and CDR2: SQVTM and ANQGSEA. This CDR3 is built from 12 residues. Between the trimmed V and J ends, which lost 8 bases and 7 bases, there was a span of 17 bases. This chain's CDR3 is CSSTYGTSGYTF. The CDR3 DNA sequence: TGCAGCAGTACCTACGGGACATCTGGCTACACCTTC.

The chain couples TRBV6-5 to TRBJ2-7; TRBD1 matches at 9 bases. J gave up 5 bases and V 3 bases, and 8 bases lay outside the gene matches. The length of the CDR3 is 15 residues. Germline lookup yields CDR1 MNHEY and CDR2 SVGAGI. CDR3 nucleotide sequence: TGTGCCAGCAGTTATACCGGGACAGGGCTCAACGAGCAGTACTTC. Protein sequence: CASSYTGTGLNEQYF.

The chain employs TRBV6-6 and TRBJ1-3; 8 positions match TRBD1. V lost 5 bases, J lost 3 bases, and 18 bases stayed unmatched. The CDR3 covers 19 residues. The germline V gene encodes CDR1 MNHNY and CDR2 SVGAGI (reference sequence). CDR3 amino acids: CASSRSGTGSRGSGNTIYF. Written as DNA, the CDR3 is TGTGCCAGCAGTCGCTCCGGGACAGGATCCAGGGGGAGTGGAAACACCATATATTTT.

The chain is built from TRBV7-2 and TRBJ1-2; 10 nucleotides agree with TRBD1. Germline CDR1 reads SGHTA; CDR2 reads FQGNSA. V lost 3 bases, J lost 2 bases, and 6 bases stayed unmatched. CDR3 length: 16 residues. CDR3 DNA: TGTGCCAGCAGCTTGGGCGGACAGGGGGAGAACTATGGCTACACCTTC. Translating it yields CASSLGGQGENYGYTF.